Following are 24 T cell receptor beta chains from one sample sequenced in a study of T cell repertoires in cytomegalovirus infection. TCRdb fed the reads into MiXCR, producing one record per CDR3 protein. The data hold 700,000 to 950,000 distinct CDR3 sequences, with about 31% observed a single time. The antigens for these receptors are not known. Sequenced here: cultured CD8+ T cells from PBMCs, sampled from culture after CMV antigen stimulation. These receptors originate from a human donor in good health (CMV status not recorded). Some clones in this sample may be carry-over from other donors' samples.

J is TRBJ2-3 and V is TRBV27; 7 bases match TRBD2. CDR1 is MNHEY, CDR2 SMNVEV, per germline (reference sequence). There are 13 residues in the CDR3. V shed 4 bases, J shed 5 bases, and the junction held 3 bases outside the gene matches. The CDR3 coding sequence is TGTGCCAGCAGTTGGGGGGGTGTAGATACGCAGTATTTT. Amino acids: CASSWGGVDTQYF.

This clonotype has ten or more counts. CDR3 sequence: CASWVCILSYEQYV. CDR3 coding DNA: TGTGCCAGCTGGGTGTGTATTCTCTCCTACGAGCAGTACGTC. The J gene is TRBJ2-7, the V gene TRBV7-2; no clear D. Germline V gene data show CDR1 as SGHTA and CDR2 as FQGNSA. This CDR3 is built from 14 residues. V dropped 8 bases and J dropped 0 bases, with 14 bases sitting between them.

V usage is TRBV20-1 and J usage is TRBJ2-3; D not certain. CDR1 is DFQATT, CDR2 SNEGSKA, per germline (reference sequence). V was clipped by 4 bases and J by 1 base, with 15 bases between them. The CDR3 sequence is 15 residues long. CDR3 region: CSAITAYSGTDTQYF. In nucleotides, the CDR3 is TGCAGTGCTATAACAGCGTACTCCGGCACAGATACGCAGTATTTT.

Within the sample, this clonotype is medium-sized (0.01 to 0.1%). The gene calls are TRBV7-6 and TRBJ2-6; the D is unclear. The V and J ends lost 2 bases and 0 bases respectively, with 5 bases between them. This CDR3 comprises 15 residues. Germline V lookup: CDR1 SGHVS, CDR2 FNYEAQ. CDR3 sequence reads: CASSLRPSGANVLTF. Here the CDR3 DNA reads TGTGCCAGCAGCTTACGGCCCTCTGGGGCCAACGTCCTGACTTTC.

This clonotype occurred a few times. The chain combines TRBV7-9 with TRBJ2-1, with 8 bases matching TRBD1. Germline V gene lookup returns CDR1 SEHNR and CDR2 FQNEAQ (reference sequence). J lost 0 bases, V lost 6 bases, and 4 bases had no gene match. The CDR3 loop spans 15 amino acids. The CDR3 loop reads CASRKTGGSYNEQFF. The CDR3 DNA reads as TGTGCCAGCAGGAAAACAGGGGGCTCCTACAATGAGCAGTTCTTC.

This clonotype was detected many times. The chain combines TRBV12-3 or TRBV12-4 with TRBJ2-2; 7 nucleotides align to TRBD1. The CDR3 spans 16 residues. Unmatched junction bases numbered 7, after V lost 4 bases and J lost 2 bases. CDR3 in amino acids: CASSSPGQLNTGELFF. The DNA for the CDR3 is TGTGCCAGCAGTTCCCCGGGACAGTTAAACACCGGGGAGCTGTTTTTT.

The J gene is TRBJ2-5, the V gene TRBV6-5, with D possibly being TRBD1 (6 bases). The germline V and J ends were trimmed by 0 bases and 10 bases, with 15 bases remaining between them. There are 14 residues in the CDR3. Germline V gives CDR1 MNHEY, CDR2 SVGAGI. Here the CDR3 reads CASSYSPRGKDQYF. The CDR3 bases are TGTGCCAGCAGTTACTCCCCCAGGGGAAAGGACCAGTACTTC.

The CDR3 here is CASTQPGQIYNEQFF. DNA for the CDR3: TGTGCCAGCACCCAACCGGGACAGATATACAATGAGCAGTTCTTC. This rearrangement joins TRBV27 to TRBJ2-1; 7 bases map to TRBD1. This CDR3 has 15 residues. After removal of 7 bases from V and 4 bases from J, the junction contained 10 bases not matched to a gene. Germline V lookup: CDR1 MNHEY, CDR2 SMNVEV (reference sequence).

This clonotype was found a few times. The chain employs TRBV27 and TRBJ1-2; 8 bases line up with TRBD1. Germline V gene data show CDR1 as MNHEY and CDR2 as SMNVEV (reference sequence). Trimming at V came to 5 bases and at J to 7 bases, leaving 15 bases not matched to a gene. This CDR3 comprises 16 residues. The CDR3 loop is CASSALKTGVECGYTF. For the CDR3, the DNA is TGTGCCAGCAGTGCTCTCAAGACAGGGGTGGAGTGTGGCTACACCTTC.

This clonotype was seen more than once but under ten times. The chain carries TRBV7-3 and TRBJ2-1; the D gene is possibly TRBD1 (6 bases). The CDR3 is 13 residues long. Trimming took 3 bases from V and 10 from J, leaving 13 bases between them. Germline V gives CDR1 SGHTA, CDR2 FQGTGA. The CDR3, as DNA: TGTGCCAGCAGCTTCGGGGAAGACAGGGAGCAGTTCTTC. Translation: CASSFGEDREQFF.

This sequence joins TRBV13 and TRBJ1-2; 9 bases line up with TRBD1. Per the germline V gene, CDR1 is PRHDT and CDR2 is FYEKMQ (reference sequence). Trimming removed 4 bases from V and 4 bases from J; junction bases left unmatched: 4. The CDR3 contains 14 residues. The CDR3 loop is CASSSGTGFYGYTF. DNA for the CDR3: TGTGCCAGCAGCTCCGGGACAGGGTTCTATGGCTACACCTTC. Using reference TRBV13 and TRBJ1-2 for the parts outside the CDR3, the full variable domain is AAGVIQSPRHLIKEKRETATLKCYPIPRHDTVYWYQQGPGQDPQFLISFYEKMQSDKGSIPDRFSAQQFSDYHSELNMSSLELGDSALYFCASSSGTGFYGYTFGSGTRLTVV.

The V gene is TRBV6-5, the J gene TRBJ2-7; the match to TRBD1 covers 9 bases. The length of the CDR3 is 16 residues. Germline V gene data show CDR1 as MNHEY and CDR2 as SVGAGI. V gave up 6 bases and J gave up 6 bases; unmatched junction bases: 15. CDR3 sequence: CASRLTGGAGFGEQYF. The CDR3 DNA reads as TGTGCCAGCAGACTAACAGGGGGCGCGGGGTTCGGCGAGCAGTACTTC.

This clonotype was counted only a few times. The chain recombines TRBV7-6 with TRBJ2-1; 10 bases align to TRBD2. The CDR3 extends over 15 amino acids. V lost 5 bases to trimming and J lost 3 bases; unmatched junction nucleotides: 4. Germline CDR1 is SGHVS and CDR2 is FNYEAQ. The CDR3 region has the DNA TGTGCCAGCAGCAGAGCGGGGGGGGGCTACAATGAGCAGTTCTTC. The encoded protein is CASSRAGGGYNEQFF.

The table lists this clonotype with many counts. The gene calls are TRBV7-2 and TRBJ2-1, with D perhaps TRBD1 (6 bases). The CDR3 is made up of 14 amino acids. Germline CDR1 is SGHTA and CDR2 is FQGNSA. Trimming took off 0 bases at V and 3 bases at J, with 6 bases between the two ends. DNA of the CDR3: TGTGCCAGCAGCTTAGCGACAGGCTACAATGAGCAGTTCTTC. This encodes CASSLATGYNEQFF.

J is TRBJ2-1 and V is TRBV29-1; D is possibly TRBD1 or TRBD2 (5 bases each). The germline CDR1 and CDR2 sequences are SQVTM and ANQGSEA. The length of the CDR3 is 14 residues. V lost 2 bases and J lost 6, with 14 bases in between. CDR3 in DNA: TGCAGCGTTGAAATCAGGGACCGCCTCAATGAGCAGTTCTTC. This encodes CSVEIRDRLNEQFF.

This clonotype was found a few times. CDR3 residues: CASSLSVMGGEQFF. In DNA, the CDR3 is TGTGCCAGCAGTTTATCGGTAATGGGAGGTGAGCAGTTCTTC. The J gene is TRBJ2-1, the V gene TRBV27; D is possibly TRBD2 (6 bases). Between the trimmed V and J ends, which lost 0 bases and 9 bases, there was a span of 12 bases. The CDR3 is made up of 14 amino acids. Germline V gene data show CDR1 as MNHEY and CDR2 as SMNVEV (reference sequence).

The J gene is TRBJ2-3, the V gene TRBV9; 9 bases align to TRBD1. The junction had 10 bases not matched to a gene; V was cut back by 4 bases and J by 4 bases. Germline lookup yields CDR1 SGDLS and CDR2 YYNGEE. This CDR3 has 16 residues. This CDR3 is CASSPRTGELSDTQYF. The CDR3 DNA reads TGTGCCAGCAGCCCCAGGACAGGGGAGTTATCAGATACGCAGTATTTT. Full variable domain (remainder filled in from reference TRBV9 and TRBJ2-3): DSGVTQTPKHLITATGQRVTLRCSPRSGDLSVYWYQQSLDQGLQFLIQYYNGEERAKGNILERFSAQQFPDLHSELNLSSLELGDSALYFCASSPRTGELSDTQYFGPGTRLTVL.

As DNA, the CDR3 is TGTGCCAGCAGTCCCCGGACTATCTACAATGAGCAGTTCTTC. Residues: CASSPRTIYNEQFF. This chain uses TRBV28 with TRBJ2-1; TRBD2 might be the D (6 bases). V dropped 5 bases and J dropped 3 bases, with 11 bases sitting between them. The CDR3 has 14 residues. The germline CDR1 and CDR2 sequences are MDHEN and SYDVKM.

Regarding this clonotype: A much more abundant neighbour one base away suggests this may be a read error. V gene TRBV7-6 combines with J gene TRBJ2-7; 9 bases align to TRBD1. The CDR3 is 13 amino acids. Germline CDR1 is SGHVS and CDR2 is FNYEAQ. The trim removed 4 bases at V and 6 bases at J, leaving 4 bases unmatched. In DNA form, the CDR3 reads TGTGCCAGCAGCTACGACAGGGGGTGCGAGCAGTACGTC. Residues: CASSYDRGCEQYV.

This chain joins TRBV9 and TRBJ1-1; no firm D call. The V gene lost 3 bases and the J gene lost 0 bases, with 15 bases spanning the gap. CDR1 and CDR2 from the germline V gene are SGDLS and YYNGEE. This CDR3 spans 16 amino acids. The CDR3 loop reads CASSDDIGGMNTEAFF. CDR3 DNA sequence: TGTGCCAGCAGCGACGACATTGGAGGCATGAACACTGAAGCTTTCTTT. The variable domain in full, completed from reference TRBV9 and TRBJ1-1, reads DSGVTQTPKHLITATGQRVTLRCSPRSGDLSVYWYQQSLDQGLQFLIQYYNGEERAKGNILERFSAQQFPDLHSELNLSSLELGDSALYFCASSDDIGGMNTEAFFGQGTRLTVV.

This clonotype was observed many times. This chain joins TRBV29-1 and TRBJ2-7; perhaps TRBD1 as D (6 bases). The CDR3 runs to 11 residues. Germline CDR1 and CDR2: SQVTM and ANQGSEA. V was shortened by 4 bases and J by 6 bases, with 10 bases between the two germline ends. CDR3 region: CSVATGSEQYF. The CDR3 DNA sequence: TGCAGCGTTGCAACAGGGAGCGAGCAGTACTTC.

The V and J genes are TRBV6-6 and TRBJ1-4; tentative D call: TRBD1 (5 bases). Trimming cost V 6 bases and J 7 bases, with 15 bases left between them. The CDR3 loop spans 14 amino acids. The germline CDR1 and CDR2 sequences are MNHNY and SVGAGI (reference sequence). DNA for the CDR3: TGTGCCAGCAGAAGCCGGGACGCGGCTGAAAAACTGTTTTTT. Amino acid sequence: CASRSRDAAEKLFF.

The CDR3 DNA is TGTGCCAGCAGTTCCCGGGACAAGCACTACGAGCAGTACTTC. Its translation: CASSSRDKHYEQYF. V usage is TRBV5-4 and J usage is TRBJ2-7, with D perhaps matching TRBD1 (6 bases). The V gene's germline CDR1 is SGHNT and CDR2 YYREEE (reference sequence). V lost 5 bases and J 3 bases, leaving 15 bases between the germline ends. The CDR3 has 14 amino acids.

This clonotype appeared a few times. CDR3 amino acids: CASSQSDRIGEKLFF. In nucleotides, the CDR3 is TGCGCCAGCAGCCAATCTGACAGGATCGGTGAAAAACTGTTTTTT. V and J are TRBV4-3 and TRBJ1-4; perhaps TRBD1 as D (6 bases). Per germline, CDR1 LGHNA and CDR2 YSLEER. V was pared by 2 bases and J by 7 bases, with 14 bases between. This CDR3 region has 15 residues.